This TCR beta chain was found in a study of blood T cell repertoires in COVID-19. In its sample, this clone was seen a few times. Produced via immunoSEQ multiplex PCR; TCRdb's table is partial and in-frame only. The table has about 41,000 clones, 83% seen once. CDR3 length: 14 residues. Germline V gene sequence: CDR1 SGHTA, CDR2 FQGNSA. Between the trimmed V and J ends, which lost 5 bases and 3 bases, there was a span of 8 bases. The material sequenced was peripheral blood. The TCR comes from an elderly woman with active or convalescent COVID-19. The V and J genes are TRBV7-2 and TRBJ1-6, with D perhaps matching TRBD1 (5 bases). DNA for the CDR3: TGTGCCAGCAGCCTCCAGGGCTATAATTCACCCCTCCACTTT. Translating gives CASSLQGYNSPLHF.